The subject of this entry is one TCR beta chain. Use of 60 Vbeta and 13 Jbeta primers characterized the PCR. Some clones are missing from TCRdb's copy, which holds only in-frame ones; the method was immunoSEQ multiplex PCR. The table records more than 110,000 clones, 70% to 80% of them present only once. This record comes from a study of cytomegalovirus exposure and HLA in healthy donors. V shed 3 bases and J shed 0 bases, with 6 bases lying between them. The CDR3 runs 13 residues. Germline assignment: CDR1 SEHNR and CDR2 FQNEAQ (reference sequence). The chain is built from TRBV7-9 and TRBJ2-7; no firm D call. The source is a young man in good health and CMV-seronegative. The material sequenced was PBMCs. The CDR3 nucleotides read TGTGCCAGCAGCTTTCTAAACTCCTACGAGCAGTACTTC. Its translation is CASSFLNSYEQYF.